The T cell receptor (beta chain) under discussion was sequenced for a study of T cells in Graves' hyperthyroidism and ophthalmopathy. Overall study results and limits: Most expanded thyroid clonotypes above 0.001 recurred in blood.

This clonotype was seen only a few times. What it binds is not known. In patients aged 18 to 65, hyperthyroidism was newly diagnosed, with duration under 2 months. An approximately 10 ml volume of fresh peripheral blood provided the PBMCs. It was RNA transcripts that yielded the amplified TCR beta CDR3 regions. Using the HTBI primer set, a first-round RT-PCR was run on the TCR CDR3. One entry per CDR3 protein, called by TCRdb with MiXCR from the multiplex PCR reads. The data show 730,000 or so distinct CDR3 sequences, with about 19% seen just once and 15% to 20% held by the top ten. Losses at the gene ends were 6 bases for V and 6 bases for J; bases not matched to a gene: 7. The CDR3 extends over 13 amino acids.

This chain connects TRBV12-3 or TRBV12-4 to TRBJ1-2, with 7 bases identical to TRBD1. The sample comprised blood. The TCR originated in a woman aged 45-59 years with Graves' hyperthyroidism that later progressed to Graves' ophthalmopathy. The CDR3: CASSSDREDGYTF. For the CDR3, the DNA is TGTGCCAGCAGCTCTGACAGGGAGGATGGCTACACCTTC.